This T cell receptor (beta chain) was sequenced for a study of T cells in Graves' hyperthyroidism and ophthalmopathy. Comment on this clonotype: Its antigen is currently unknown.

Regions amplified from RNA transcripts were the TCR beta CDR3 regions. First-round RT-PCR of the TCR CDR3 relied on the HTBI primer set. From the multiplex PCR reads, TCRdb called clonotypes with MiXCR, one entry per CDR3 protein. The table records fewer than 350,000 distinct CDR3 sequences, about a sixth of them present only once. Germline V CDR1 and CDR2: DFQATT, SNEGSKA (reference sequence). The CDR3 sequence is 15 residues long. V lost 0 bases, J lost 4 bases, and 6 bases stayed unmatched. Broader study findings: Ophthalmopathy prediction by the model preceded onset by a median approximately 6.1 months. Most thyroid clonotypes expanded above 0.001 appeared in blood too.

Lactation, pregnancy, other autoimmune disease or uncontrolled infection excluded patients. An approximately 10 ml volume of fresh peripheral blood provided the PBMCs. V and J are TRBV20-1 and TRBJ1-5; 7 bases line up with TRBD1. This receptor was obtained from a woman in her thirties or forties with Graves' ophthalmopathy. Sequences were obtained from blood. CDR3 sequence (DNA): TGCAGTGCTAGAGAAGGGACAGTAATGAATCAGCCCCAGCATTTT. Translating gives CSAREGTVMNQPQHF.